The source of this TCR beta chain is a study of blood T cell repertoires in COVID-19. Across the whole study: The United States, Italy and Spain supplied acute and convalescent COVID-19 samples. Sample material is recorded as cDNA or gDNA derived from T cells, B-cell-depleted T cells, or PBMCs.

Original data processing: Amplification with reference gene primers provided the estimates of nucleated cell counts. Sequencing used immunoSEQ multiplex PCR; TCRdb keeps in-frame clones, though not all of them. The V and J calls and clone size are taken from that table; D and trimming were inferred from the DNA. The sample lists tens of thousands of clones, approximately 89% occurring once. V lost 1 base and J lost 0; bases outside the gene matches: 11. Looked up from germline, CDR1 is MNHEY and CDR2 is SMNVEV (reference sequence). The CDR3 totals 20 residues. The gene calls are TRBV27 and TRBJ2-1; 11 nucleotides agree with TRBD1. Sequencing was carried out using peripheral blood. This TCR was recovered from a woman aged 40 to 49 with acute or convalescent COVID-19. This CDR3 is CASSLFPGQGGLSSYNEQFF. CDR3 DNA sequence: TGTGCCAGCAGTTTATTCCCGGGACAGGGGGGACTTAGCTCCTACAATGAGCAGTTCTTC.